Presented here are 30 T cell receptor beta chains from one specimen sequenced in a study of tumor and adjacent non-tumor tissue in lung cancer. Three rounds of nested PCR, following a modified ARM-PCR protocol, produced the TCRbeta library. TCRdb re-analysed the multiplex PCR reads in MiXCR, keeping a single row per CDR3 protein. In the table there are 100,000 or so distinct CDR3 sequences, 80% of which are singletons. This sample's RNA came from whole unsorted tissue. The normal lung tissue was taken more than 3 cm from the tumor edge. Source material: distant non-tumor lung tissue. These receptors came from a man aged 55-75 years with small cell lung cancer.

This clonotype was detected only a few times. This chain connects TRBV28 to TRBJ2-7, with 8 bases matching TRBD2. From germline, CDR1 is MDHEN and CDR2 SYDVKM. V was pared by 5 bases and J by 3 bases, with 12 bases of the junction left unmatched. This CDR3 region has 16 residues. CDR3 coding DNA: TGTGCCAGCAGTCCTCCCGGGACTAGGGGAATCTACGAGCAGTACTTC. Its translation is CASSPPGTRGIYEQYF.

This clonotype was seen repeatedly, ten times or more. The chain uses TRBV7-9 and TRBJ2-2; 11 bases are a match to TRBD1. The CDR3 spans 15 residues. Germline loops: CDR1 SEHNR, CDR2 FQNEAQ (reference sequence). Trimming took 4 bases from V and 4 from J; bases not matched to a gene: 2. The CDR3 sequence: CASSSGQGVTGELFF. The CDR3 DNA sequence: TGTGCCAGCAGCTCGGGACAGGGGGTCACCGGGGAGCTGTTTTTT.

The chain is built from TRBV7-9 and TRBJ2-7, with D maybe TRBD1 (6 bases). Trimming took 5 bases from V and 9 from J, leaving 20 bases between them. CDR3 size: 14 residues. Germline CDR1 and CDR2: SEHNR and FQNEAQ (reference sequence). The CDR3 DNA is TGTGCCAGCAGCCCACAGGGTCCCTCAGTGGTGCAGTACTTC. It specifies CASSPQGPSVVQYF.

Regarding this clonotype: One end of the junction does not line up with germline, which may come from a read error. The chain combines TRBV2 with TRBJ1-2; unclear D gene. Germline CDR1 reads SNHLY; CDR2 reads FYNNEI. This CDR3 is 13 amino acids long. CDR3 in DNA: TGTGCCAGGAGGTTTTCGGGTAACTACGGCTACACCTTC. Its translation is CARRFSGNYGYTF.

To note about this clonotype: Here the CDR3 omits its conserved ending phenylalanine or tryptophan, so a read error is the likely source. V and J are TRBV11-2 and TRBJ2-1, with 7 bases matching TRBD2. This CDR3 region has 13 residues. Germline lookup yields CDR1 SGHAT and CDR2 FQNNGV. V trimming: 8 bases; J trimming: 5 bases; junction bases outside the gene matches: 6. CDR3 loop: CASQKRGDNEQFI. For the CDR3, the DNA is TGTGCCAGCCAGAAGCGGGGCGACAATGAGCAGTTCATC.

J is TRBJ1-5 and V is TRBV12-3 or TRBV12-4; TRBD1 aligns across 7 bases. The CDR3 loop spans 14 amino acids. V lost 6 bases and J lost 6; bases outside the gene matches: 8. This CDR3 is CASSTNRGGQPQHF. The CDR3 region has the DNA TGTGCCAGCAGCACCAACAGGGGTGGTCAGCCCCAGCATTTT.

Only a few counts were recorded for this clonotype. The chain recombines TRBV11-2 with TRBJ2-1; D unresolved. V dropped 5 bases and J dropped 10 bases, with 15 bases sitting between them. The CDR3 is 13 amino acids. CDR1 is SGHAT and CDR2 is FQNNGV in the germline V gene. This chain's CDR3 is CASSLQSLVEQFF. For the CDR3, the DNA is TGTGCCAGCAGCCTCCAGTCCCTTGTGGAGCAGTTCTTC. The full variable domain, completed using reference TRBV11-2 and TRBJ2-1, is EAGVAQSPRYKIIEKRQSVAFWCNPISGHATLYWYQQILGQGPKLLIQFQNNGVVDDSQLPKDRFSAERLKGVDSTLKIQPAKLEDSAVYLCASSLQSLVEQFFGPGTRLTVL.

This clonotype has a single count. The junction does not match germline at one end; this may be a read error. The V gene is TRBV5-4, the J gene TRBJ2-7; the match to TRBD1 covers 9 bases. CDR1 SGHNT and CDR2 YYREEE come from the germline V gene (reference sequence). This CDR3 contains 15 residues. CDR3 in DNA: TGTGCCAGCAACCGCCAGACAGGGGGTTCCCACGAGCAATACTTC. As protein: CASNRQTGGSHEQYF.

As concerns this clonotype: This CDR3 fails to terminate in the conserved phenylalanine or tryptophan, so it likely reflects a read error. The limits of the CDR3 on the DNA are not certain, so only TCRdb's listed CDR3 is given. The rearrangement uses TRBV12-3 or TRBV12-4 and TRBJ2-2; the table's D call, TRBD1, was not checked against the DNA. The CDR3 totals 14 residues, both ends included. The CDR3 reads CASSGQGWAGEPFL.

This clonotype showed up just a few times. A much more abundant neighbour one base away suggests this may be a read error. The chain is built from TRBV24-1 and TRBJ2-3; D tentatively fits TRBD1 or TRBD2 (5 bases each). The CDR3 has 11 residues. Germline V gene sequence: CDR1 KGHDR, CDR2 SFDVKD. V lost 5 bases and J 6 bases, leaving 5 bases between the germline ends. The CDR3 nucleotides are TGTGCCACCAGTGGGGGGGATACGCAGTATTTT. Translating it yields CATSGGDTQYF.

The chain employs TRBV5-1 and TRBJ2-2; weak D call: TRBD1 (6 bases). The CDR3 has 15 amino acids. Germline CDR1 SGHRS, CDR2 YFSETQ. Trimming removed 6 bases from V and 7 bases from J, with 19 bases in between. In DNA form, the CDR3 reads TGCGCCAGCATCGTCGACGGCCGGGACATCGGGGAGCTGTTTTTT. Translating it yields CASIVDGRDIGELFF.

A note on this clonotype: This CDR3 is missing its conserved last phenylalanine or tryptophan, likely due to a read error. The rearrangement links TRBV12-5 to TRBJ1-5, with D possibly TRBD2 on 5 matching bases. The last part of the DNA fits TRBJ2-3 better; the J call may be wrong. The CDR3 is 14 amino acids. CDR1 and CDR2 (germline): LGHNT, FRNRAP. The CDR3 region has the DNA TGTGCTAGTGGTCTGGGTCCTGAGGGTCAGCCCCAGTATTAT. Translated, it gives CASGLGPEGQPQYY.

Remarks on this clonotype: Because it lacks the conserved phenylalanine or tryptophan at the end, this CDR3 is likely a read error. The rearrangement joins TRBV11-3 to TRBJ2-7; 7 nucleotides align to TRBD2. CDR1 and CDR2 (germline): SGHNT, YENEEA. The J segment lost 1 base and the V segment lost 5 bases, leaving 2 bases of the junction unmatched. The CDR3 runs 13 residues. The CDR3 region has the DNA TGTGCCAGCAGCCCCGGGGGGTCCTACGAGCAGTACATA. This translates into CASSPGGSYEQYI.

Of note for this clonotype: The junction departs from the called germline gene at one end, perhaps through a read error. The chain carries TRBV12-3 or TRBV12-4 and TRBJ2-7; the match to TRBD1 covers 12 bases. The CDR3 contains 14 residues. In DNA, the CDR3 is TGTGCCAACAACCGATCCGGGACAGGGGGCGAGCAGTGCTTC. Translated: CANNRSGTGGEQCF.

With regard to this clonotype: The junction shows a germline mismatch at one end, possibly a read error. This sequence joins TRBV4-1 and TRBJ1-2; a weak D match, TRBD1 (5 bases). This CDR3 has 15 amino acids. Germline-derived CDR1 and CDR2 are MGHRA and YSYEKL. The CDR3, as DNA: TGCGCCGGCAGCCAAGACGAGCAGGGTGGTTATGGCTACACCTTC. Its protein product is CAGSQDEQGGYGYTF.

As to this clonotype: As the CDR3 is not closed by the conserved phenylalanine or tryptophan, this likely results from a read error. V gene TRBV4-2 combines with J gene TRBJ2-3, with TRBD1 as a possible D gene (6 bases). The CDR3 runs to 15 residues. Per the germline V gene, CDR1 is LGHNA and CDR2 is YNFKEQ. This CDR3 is CASNTGTASIDTQYL. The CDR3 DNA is TGTGCCAGCAACACAGGGACGGCTAGCATAGATACGCAGTATTTA.

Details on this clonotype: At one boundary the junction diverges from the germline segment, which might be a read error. This chain's CDR3 is CASRVSNRASF. CDR3 sequence (DNA): TGTGCCAGTAGGGTGTCTAACCGCGCTTCCTTT. The rearrangement uses TRBV6-5 and TRBJ1-1; D is uncertain. This CDR3 is 11 amino acids long. Per germline, CDR1 MNHEY and CDR2 SVGAGI.

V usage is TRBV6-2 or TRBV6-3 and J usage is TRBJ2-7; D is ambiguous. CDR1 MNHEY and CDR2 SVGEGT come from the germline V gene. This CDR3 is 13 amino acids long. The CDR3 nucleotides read TGTACCAGCAGTTACTCGAGCCCCTACGAGCACTACGTC. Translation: CTSSYSSPYEHYV.

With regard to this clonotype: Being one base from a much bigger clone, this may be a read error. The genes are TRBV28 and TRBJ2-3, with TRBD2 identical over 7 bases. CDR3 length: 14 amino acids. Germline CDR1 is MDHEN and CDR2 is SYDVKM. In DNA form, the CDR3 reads TGTGCCAGCAGTCGGACTAGTCTCTCAGATATGCAGTATTTT. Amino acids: CASSRTSLSDMQYF. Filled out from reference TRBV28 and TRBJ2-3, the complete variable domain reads DVKVTQSSRYLVKRTGEKVFLECVQDMDHENMFWYRQDPGLGLRLIYFSYDVKMKEKGDIPEGYSVSREKKERFSLILESASTNQTSMYLCASSRTSLSDMQYFGPGTRLTVL.

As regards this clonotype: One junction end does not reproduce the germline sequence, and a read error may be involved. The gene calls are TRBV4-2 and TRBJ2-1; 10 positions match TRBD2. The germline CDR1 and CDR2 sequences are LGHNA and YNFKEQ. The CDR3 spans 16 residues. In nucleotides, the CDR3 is TGTGCCAGCAGACAAGTTTCCAGCGGGAGGGAATTTGAGCAGTCCTTC. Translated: CASRQVSSGREFEQSF.

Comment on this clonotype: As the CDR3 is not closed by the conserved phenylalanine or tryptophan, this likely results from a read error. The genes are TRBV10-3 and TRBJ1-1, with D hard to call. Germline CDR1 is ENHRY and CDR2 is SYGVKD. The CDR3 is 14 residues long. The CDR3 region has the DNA TGTGCCATCAGTGAGTGGTCCGGCGGCACTAAAGCTTTCTCT. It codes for CAISEWSGGTKAFS.

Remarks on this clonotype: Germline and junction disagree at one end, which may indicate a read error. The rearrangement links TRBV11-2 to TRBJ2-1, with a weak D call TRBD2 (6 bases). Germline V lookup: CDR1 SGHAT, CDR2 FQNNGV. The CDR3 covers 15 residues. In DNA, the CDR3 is TGTGCCAGCAGCCGAGGACTAACGGTGGCGAATGAGCAGTCCTTC. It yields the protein CASSRGLTVANEQSF. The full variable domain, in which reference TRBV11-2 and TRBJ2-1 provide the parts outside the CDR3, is EAGVAQSPRYKIIEKRQSVAFWCNPISGHATLYWYQQILGQGPKLLIQFQNNGVVDDSQLPKDRFSAERLKGVDSTLKIQPAKLEDSAVYLCASSRGLTVANEQSFGPGTRLTVL.

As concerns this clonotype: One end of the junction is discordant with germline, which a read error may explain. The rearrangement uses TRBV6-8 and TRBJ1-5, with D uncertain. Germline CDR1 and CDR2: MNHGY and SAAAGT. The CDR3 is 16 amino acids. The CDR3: CASSRRATGDNQPQHF. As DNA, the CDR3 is TGTGCCAGCAGCCGACGCGCCACCGGCGACAATCAGCCCCAGCACTTT.

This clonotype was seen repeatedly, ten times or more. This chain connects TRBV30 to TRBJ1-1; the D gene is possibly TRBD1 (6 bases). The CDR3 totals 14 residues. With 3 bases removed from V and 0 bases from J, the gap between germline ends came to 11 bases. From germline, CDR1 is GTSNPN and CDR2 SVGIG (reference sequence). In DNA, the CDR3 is TGTGCCTGGAGACGGACAGCCATGAACACTGAAGCTTTCTTT. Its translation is CAWRRTAMNTEAFF.

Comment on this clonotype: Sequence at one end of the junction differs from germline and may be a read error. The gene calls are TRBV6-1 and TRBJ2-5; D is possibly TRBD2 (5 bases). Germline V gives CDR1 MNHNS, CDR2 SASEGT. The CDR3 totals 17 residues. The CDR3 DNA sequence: TGTGTCAGCAGTGGAATTCGGCTAGCCGGATGGGGTGAGACCCAGTACTTC. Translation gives CVSSGIRLAGWGETQYF.

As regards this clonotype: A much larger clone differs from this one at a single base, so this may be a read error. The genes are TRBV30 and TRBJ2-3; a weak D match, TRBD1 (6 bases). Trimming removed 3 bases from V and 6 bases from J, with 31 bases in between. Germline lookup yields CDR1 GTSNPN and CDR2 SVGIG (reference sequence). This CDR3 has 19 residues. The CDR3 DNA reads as TGTGCCTGGAGACGACAAACGATGTCCCAGGGGTTTGTGAAGGATACGCAGTATTTT. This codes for CAWRRQTMSQGFVKDTQYF. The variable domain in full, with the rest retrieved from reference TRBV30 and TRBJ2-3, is SQTIHQWPATLVQPVGSPLSLECTVEGTSNPNLYWYRQAAGRGLQLLFYSVGIGQISSEVPQNLSASRPQDRQFILSSKKLLLSDSGFYLCAWRRQTMSQGFVKDTQYFGPGTRLTVL.

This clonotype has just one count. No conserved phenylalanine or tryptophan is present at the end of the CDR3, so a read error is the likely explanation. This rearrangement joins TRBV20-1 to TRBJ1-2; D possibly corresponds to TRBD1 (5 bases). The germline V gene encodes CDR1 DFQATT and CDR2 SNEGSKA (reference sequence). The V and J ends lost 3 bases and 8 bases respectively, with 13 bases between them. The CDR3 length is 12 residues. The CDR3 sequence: CSASDRRRGYTI. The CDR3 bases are TGCAGTGCTAGCGACAGACGACGAGGCTACACCATC.

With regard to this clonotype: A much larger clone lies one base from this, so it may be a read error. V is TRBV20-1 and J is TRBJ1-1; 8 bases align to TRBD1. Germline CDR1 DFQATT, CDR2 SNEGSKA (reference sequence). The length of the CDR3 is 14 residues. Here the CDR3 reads CSARKGQGTSEAIF. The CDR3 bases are TGCAGTGCTAGAAAAGGACAGGGCACCTCTGAAGCTATCTTT.

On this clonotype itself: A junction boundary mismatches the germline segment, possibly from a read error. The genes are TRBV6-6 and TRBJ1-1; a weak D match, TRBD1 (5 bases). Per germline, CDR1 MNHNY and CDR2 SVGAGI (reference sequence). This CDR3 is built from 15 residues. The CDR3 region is CASSSSTWGNTEVFF. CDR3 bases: TGTGCCAGCAGTTCCTCGACATGGGGGAACACTGAAGTTTTCTTT.

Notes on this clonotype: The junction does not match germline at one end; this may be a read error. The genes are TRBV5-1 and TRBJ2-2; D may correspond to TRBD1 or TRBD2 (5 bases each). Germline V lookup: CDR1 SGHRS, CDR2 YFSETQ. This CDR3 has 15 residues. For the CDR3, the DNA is TGCGCCAGCAGCGCCGACAGATGGAACACCGGGGAGCTGTTATTT. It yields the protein CASSADRWNTGELLF.